The 19 T cell receptor beta chains presented below share a single source sample, sequenced in a study of OX40 agonist ivuxolimab in advanced cancers. Some clones are missing from TCRdb's copy, which holds only in-frame ones; the method was immunoSEQ multiplex PCR. The sample has 65,000 to 95,000 clones, over 80% seen once; the top ten hold 0.5% to 0.6%. Sequences were derived from CD4+ or CD8+ T cells sorted from blood, sampled in a trial of the OX40 agonist ivuxolimab. Receptors were obtained from an adult with an advanced solid tumor such as melanoma, head and neck, liver or kidney cancer.

This chain uses TRBV12-1 with TRBJ2-7; the D call TRBD1 from the table was never checked on the DNA. TRBV12-1 constitutes a pseudogene. There are 15 residues in the CDR3. This chain's CDR3 is CASSSSKGQCYEQYF. The CDR3 bases are TGTGCCAGCAGCTCGTCAAAAGGACAGTGTTACGAGCAGTACTTC.

This clone was seen only once. The chain has TRBV7-8 and TRBJ2-5; tentative D call: TRBD2 (6 bases). The CDR3 contains 17 residues. Germline-derived CDR1 and CDR2 are SGHVS and FQNEAQ. V lost 5 bases and J 6 bases, leaving 25 bases between the germline ends. CDR3 residues: CASSQEGSVWVGKTQYF. CDR3 nucleotides: TGTGCCAGCAGCCAGGAGGGGAGCGTTTGGGTGGGAAAGACCCAGTACTTC.

This rearrangement joins TRBV28 to TRBJ2-7; 11 positions match TRBD2. The V and J ends lost 5 bases and 3 bases, in that order; junction bases with no gene match: 3. The germline V gene has CDR1 MDHEN and CDR2 SYDVKM. This CDR3 comprises 14 residues. CDR3: CASSGTSGYYEQYF. The CDR3 DNA sequence: TGTGCCAGCAGTGGGACTAGCGGTTACTACGAGCAGTACTTC.

The gene calls are TRBV18 and TRBJ1-1, with 9 bases aligning to TRBD1. The J segment lost 11 bases and the V segment lost 4 bases, leaving 8 bases of the junction unmatched. Germline V gene sequence: CDR1 KGHSH, CDR2 LQKENI. This CDR3 spans 13 amino acids. The CDR3 here is CASSRSGTGNAFF. The CDR3 DNA follows: TGTGCCAGCTCACGCTCCGGGACAGGGAACGCTTTCTTT.

As DNA, the CDR3 is TGTGCCAGTAGTATGGGACAGGGGACCCCCAAGGGGGAGGTTCAGTACTTC. Translated, it gives CASSMGQGTPKGEVQYF. The rearrangement links TRBV19 to TRBJ2-4; 10 positions agree with TRBD1. The CDR3 loop spans 17 amino acids. With V trimmed by 3 bases and J by 11 bases, 16 bases remained unmatched. CDR1 is LNHDA, CDR2 SQIVND, per germline (reference sequence).

The rearrangement links TRBV15 to TRBJ2-1; D unresolved. V was pared by 0 bases and J by 2 bases, with 11 bases between. Germline V gene sequence: CDR1 LNHNV, CDR2 YYDKDF (reference sequence). The CDR3 extends over 16 amino acids. CDR3 loop: CATSRDVGPPYNEQFF. The CDR3, as DNA: TGTGCCACCAGCAGAGATGTCGGTCCCCCCTACAATGAGCAGTTCTTC.

J is TRBJ2-7 and V is TRBV7-3; TRBD1 might be the D (6 bases). Germline loops: CDR1 SGHTA, CDR2 FQGTGA. This CDR3 is built from 14 residues. The germline V and J ends were trimmed by 8 bases and 5 bases, with 19 bases remaining between them. DNA for the CDR3: TGTGCCAGCCCTTTTCCGGGACACCCCCACGAGCAGTACTTC. This encodes CASPFPGHPHEQYF.

The sample holds one count of this clone. V and J are TRBV7-2 and TRBJ2-5; the match to TRBD2 covers 7 bases. In germline, CDR1 is SGHTA, CDR2 FQGNSA. The V gene end was trimmed by 5 bases and the J gene end by 4 bases; junction bases not matched to a gene: 10. This CDR3 contains 15 residues. The CDR3 region is CASSPPLRGGETQYF. The CDR3 nucleotides are TGTGCCAGCAGCCCTCCACTCCGCGGGGGAGAGACCCAGTACTTC.

This chain joins TRBV5-1 and TRBJ1-4; TRBD1 matches 8 bases. This CDR3 contains 13 residues. Trimming at V came to 9 bases and at J to 2 bases, leaving 3 bases not matched to a gene. Germline assignment: CDR1 SGHRS and CDR2 YFSETQ. This chain's CDR3 is CATRDRTNEKLFF. For the CDR3, the DNA is TGCGCCACCCGGGACAGGACTAATGAAAAACTGTTTTTT.

The rearrangement joins TRBV6-1 to TRBJ2-3; 8 positions match TRBD2. CDR3 size: 14 residues. After removal of 5 bases from V and 2 bases from J, the junction contained 3 bases not matched to a gene. Per germline, CDR1 MNHNS and CDR2 SASEGT. CDR3 bases: TGTGCCAGCAGTCGAGCGGGAGTCACAGATACGCAGTATTTT. Amino acid sequence: CASSRAGVTDTQYF.

The V call is TRBV30, the J call TRBJ2-2; unclear D gene. Trimming cost V 0 bases and J 0 bases, with 14 bases left between them. This CDR3 has 17 residues. Germline loops: CDR1 GTSNPN, CDR2 SVGIG (reference sequence). CDR3 in amino acids: CAWSVYEQFANTGELFF. The CDR3 DNA is TGTGCCTGGAGTGTTTATGAACAGTTCGCGAACACCGGGGAGCTGTTTTTT. The complete variable domain, with remaining parts taken from reference TRBV30 and TRBJ2-2, reads SQTIHQWPATLVQPVGSPLSLECTVEGTSNPNLYWYRQAAGRGLQLLFYSVGIGQISSEVPQNLSASRPQDRQFILSSKKLLLSDSGFYLCAWSVYEQFANTGELFFGEGSRLTVL.

The chain couples TRBV7-2 to TRBJ1-5; maybe TRBD1 (6 bases). Trimming left V 5 bases short and J 4 bases short, with 15 bases between. From germline, CDR1 is SGHTA and CDR2 FQGNSA. This CDR3 has 15 amino acids. Written as DNA, the CDR3 is TGTGCCAGCAGCCCCGGTGAAGGGGGTAATCAGCCCCAGCATTTT. Its protein product is CASSPGEGGNQPQHF. The full variable domain, completed using reference TRBV7-2 and TRBJ1-5, is GAGVSQSPSNKVTEKGKDVELRCDPISGHTALYWYRQSLGQGLEFLIYFQGNSAPDKSGLPSDRFSAERTGGSVSTLTIQRTQQEDSAVYLCASSPGEGGNQPQHFGDGTRLSIL.

This clone has only one observation. V and J are TRBV7-9 and TRBJ2-7; the match to TRBD1 covers 9 bases. The CDR3 runs 16 residues. The germline gives CDR1 SEHNR, CDR2 FQNEAQ (reference sequence). V was pared by 7 bases and J by 3 bases, with 13 bases of the junction left unmatched. The CDR3 loop reads CASIPQPGQGFYEQYF. The CDR3 DNA sequence: TGTGCCAGCATCCCTCAACCGGGACAGGGTTTCTACGAGCAGTACTTC.

The genes are TRBV5-6 and TRBJ2-3; 13 bases match TRBD2. Germline assignment: CDR1 SGHDT and CDR2 YYEEEE. The CDR3 has 15 residues. V lost 4 bases and J lost 7; bases outside the gene matches: 6. CDR3 nucleotides: TGTGCCAGCAGCCGACGGACTAGCGGGAGTTATACGCAGTATTTT. Its translation: CASSRRTSGSYTQYF.

The chain carries TRBV5-1 and TRBJ2-2, with TRBD2 identical over 9 bases. Germline assignment: CDR1 SGHRS and CDR2 YFSETQ. This CDR3 spans 16 amino acids. The ends lost 2 bases at V and 5 bases at J; junction bases unmatched: 7. In nucleotides, the CDR3 is TGCGCCAGCAGCTTTATTAGCGGGAGTTATACCGGGGAGCTGTTTTTT. Its translation: CASSFISGSYTGELFF.

The chain employs TRBV5-1 and TRBJ2-2, with D possibly matching TRBD2 (6 bases). In germline, CDR1 is SGHRS, CDR2 YFSETQ. V was cut by 5 bases and J by 2 bases, with 16 bases left in between. CDR3 length: 16 residues. CDR3 residues: CASSLGTLVNTGELFF. Here the CDR3 DNA reads TGCGCCAGCAGTCTGGGGACTCTCGTCAACACCGGGGAGCTGTTTTTT.

V usage is TRBV7-2 and J usage is TRBJ1-4; no reliable D call. V shed 1 base and J shed 3 bases, with 6 bases lying between them. The CDR3 has 14 amino acids. Per germline, CDR1 SGHTA and CDR2 FQGNSA. The CDR3 region is CASSLGQANEKLFF. In DNA form, the CDR3 reads TGTGCCAGCAGCTTAGGCCAGGCTAATGAAAAACTGTTTTTT.

The CDR3 DNA is TGTGCCAGCAGTTACGAGCAGGGCCCGAACACTGAAGCTTTCTTT. Protein product: CASSYEQGPNTEAFF. The chain is built from TRBV6-6 and TRBJ1-1; TRBD1 might be the D (5 bases). This CDR3 has 15 residues. Trimming removed 2 bases at V and 1 base at J, with 11 bases between. Germline CDR1 is MNHNY and CDR2 is SVGAGI (reference sequence).

V gene TRBV9 combines with J gene TRBJ2-2, with a tentative D call TRBD2 (5 bases). This CDR3 spans 13 amino acids. V lost 1 base and J 4 bases, leaving 5 bases between the germline ends. Germline CDR1 reads SGDLS; CDR2 reads YYNGEE. This CDR3 reads CASSVSGTGELFF. The CDR3 DNA sequence: TGTGCCAGCAGCGTAAGCGGCACCGGGGAGCTGTTTTTT. The full variable domain, with the rest looked up from reference TRBV9 and TRBJ2-2, is DSGVTQTPKHLITATGQRVTLRCSPRSGDLSVYWYQQSLDQGLQFLIQYYNGEERAKGNILERFSAQQFPDLHSELNLSSLELGDSALYFCASSVSGTGELFFGEGSRLTVL.